The sequence of this TCR beta chain was determined in a study of T cell responses to AZD1222 COVID-19 vaccine. Study observations and caveats: Donors were mostly white British, more females; clonal diversity possibly underestimated. Nearly half of spike-specific TCRs reportedly go after variant regions that carry no mutations. The study sampled repertoires only after the peak T cell response. Regions 160-218 and 743-854 dominated among vaccine-associated CD4 TCRs spanning spike.

This clone was detected only once. Its antigen is not identified. Germline V lookup: CDR1 SGHVS, CDR2 FQNEAQ. J lost 4 bases, V lost 5 bases, and 11 bases had no gene match. This CDR3 region has 17 residues. Sequenced by immunoSEQ multiplex PCR; TCRdb stores in-frame clones only, minus some. This table holds about 140,000 clones, roughly 93% found once. Sequencing was performed on peripheral blood, taken on day 0 of MenACWY control vaccination. The V and J genes are TRBV7-8 and TRBJ2-1; 10 nucleotides align to TRBD2. This clonotype originated in an adult in good health. CDR3 sequence: CASSVRPGTSAYNEQFF. The CDR3 DNA is TGTGCCAGCAGCGTTCGACCCGGGACTAGCGCATACAATGAGCAGTTCTTC.